The TCR beta chain described here comes from a study of blood T cell repertoires in COVID-19. Background on the study: T cells, B-cell-depleted T cells, or PBMCs supplied cDNA or gDNA.

As originally analysed: Nucleated cell counts were estimated from reference gene primer amplification. Generated by immunoSEQ multiplex PCR, the TCRdb table keeps only in-frame clones and is missing some. V, J and clone size were drawn from that table, and D and trimming were deduced from the DNA. The data hold 55,000 to 80,000 clones, with roughly 80% observed a single time. Trimming took 0 bases from V and 2 from J, leaving 9 bases between them. The germline V gene encodes CDR1 SGDLS and CDR2 YYNGEE. CDR3 length: 15 amino acids. The source material was peripheral blood. The origin of this receptor is a man between 65 and 85 years old with acute or convalescent COVID-19. The chain links TRBV9 to TRBJ2-1; D is possibly TRBD1 (5 bases). CDR3 in DNA: TGTGCCAGCAGCGTAGGACAGCAAACCTACAATGAGCAGTTCTTC. The encoded protein is CASSVGQQTYNEQFF.